One sample yielded the 32 T cell receptor beta chains listed below, sequenced in a study of long-term antiretroviral therapy in people with HIV. Survey level was the resolution at which the v3.0 immunoSEQ assay ran. Using immunoSEQ multiplex PCR, the repertoire was profiled, and TCRdb retains in-frame clones only, with some absent. The repertoire holds roughly 40,000 clones, with more than 80% as singletons. Sequenced material: unsorted PBMCs, taken 3.1 years after starting antiretroviral therapy. These receptors were collected from a woman aged 45-60 years with HIV.

The CDR3 protein is CASSPGTGLRETQYF. DNA of the CDR3: TGTGCCAGCAGCCCGGGGACAGGGCTCAGAGAGACCCAGTACTTC. The chain couples TRBV7-2 to TRBJ2-5, with 9 nucleotides matching TRBD1. Germline-derived CDR1 and CDR2 are SGHTA and FQGNSA. The CDR3 spans 15 residues. The junction had 8 bases not matched to a gene; V was cut back by 5 bases and J by 4 bases.

The chain is built from TRBV18 and TRBJ1-5, with 7 bases lining up with TRBD1. CDR1 is KGHSH, CDR2 LQKENI, per germline. CDR3 length: 15 residues. J lost 3 bases, V lost 3 bases, and 5 bases had no gene match. CDR3 nucleotides: TGTGCCAGCTCACCCGGACAGGATTACAATCAGCCCCAGCATTTT. Protein product: CASSPGQDYNQPQHF.

V and J are TRBV9 and TRBJ2-3; 11 bases agree with TRBD2. The trim removed 0 bases at V and 3 bases at J, leaving 6 bases unmatched. The germline V gene has CDR1 SGDLS and CDR2 YYNGEE. The CDR3 is 17 amino acids. The chain's CDR3 is CASSVAGASGGTDTQYF. Written as DNA, the CDR3 is TGTGCCAGCAGCGTAGCGGGAGCTAGCGGGGGGACAGATACGCAGTATTTT.

The chain joins TRBV6-1 to TRBJ1-2; 7 positions agree with TRBD1. The germline V gene encodes CDR1 MNHNS and CDR2 SASEGT. The CDR3 has 14 amino acids. The trim removed 3 bases at V and 6 bases at J, leaving 7 bases unmatched. CDR3 in amino acids: CASSERGRLDGYTF. CDR3 coding DNA: TGTGCCAGCAGTGAGAGGGGGCGGTTAGATGGCTACACCTTC.

The chain joins TRBV5-1 to TRBJ1-4, with D unclear. V lost 5 bases to trimming and J lost 0 bases, with 8 bases between them. This CDR3 spans 14 amino acids. Germline CDR1 and CDR2: SGHRS and YFSETQ. CDR3 sequence reads: CASSPAATNEKLFF. The CDR3 DNA reads TGCGCCAGCAGTCCAGCCGCAACTAATGAAAAACTGTTTTTT.

The rearrangement uses TRBV4-1 and TRBJ1-1; no clear D. The length of the CDR3 is 14 residues. From germline, CDR1 is MGHRA and CDR2 YSYEKL. Trimming pared 4 bases from V and 2 bases from J, leaving 11 bases between. Here the CDR3 reads CASSPWTGNTEAFF. The CDR3 DNA is TGCGCCAGCAGCCCCTGGACGGGAAACACTGAAGCTTTCTTT.

J is TRBJ2-7 and V is TRBV5-8; the D gene is possibly TRBD2 (5 bases). V dropped 5 bases and J dropped 5 bases, with 17 bases sitting between them. Germline loops: CDR1 SGHTS, CDR2 YDEGEE. This CDR3 region has 14 residues. The CDR3: CASSTVLGSDEQYF. In DNA form, the CDR3 reads TGTGCCAGCAGTACGGTACTAGGTTCGGACGAGCAGTACTTC.

This clone was seen more than once but under ten times. This chain joins TRBV19 and TRBJ1-1; TRBD1 aligns across 8 bases. The germline gives CDR1 LNHDA, CDR2 SQIVND (reference sequence). CDR3 length: 13 amino acids. With V trimmed by 5 bases and J by 5 bases, 4 bases remained unmatched. The CDR3 sequence: CASSQDRETEAFF. The CDR3 nucleotides are TGTGCCAGTAGTCAGGACAGGGAGACTGAAGCTTTCTTT.

This clone was counted between two and nine times. The chain combines TRBV27 with TRBJ1-4; D not resolved. The CDR3 totals 15 residues. Trimming shortened V by 6 bases and J by 2 bases, and 13 bases separated the two germline ends. Germline loops: CDR1 MNHEY, CDR2 SMNVEV (reference sequence). CDR3 residues: CASSRKKETNEKLFF. The CDR3 DNA is TGTGCCAGCAGCCGCAAAAAGGAGACTAATGAAAAACTGTTTTTT.

This rearrangement joins TRBV9 to TRBJ2-2, with 8 bases aligning to TRBD1. V lost 1 base, J lost 2 bases, and 4 bases stayed unmatched. CDR1 is SGDLS and CDR2 is YYNGEE in the germline V gene. This CDR3 is 16 amino acids long. The CDR3 sequence is CASSVLPGGNTGELFF. CDR3 coding DNA: TGTGCCAGCAGCGTACTTCCAGGGGGCAACACCGGGGAGCTGTTTTTT.

This sequence joins TRBV5-6 and TRBJ2-5; D not certain. This CDR3 is 13 amino acids long. The ends were cut back, 0 bases at V and 5 bases at J, with 8 bases in the middle. Germline values: CDR1 SGHDT, CDR2 YYEEEE. For the CDR3, the DNA is TGTGCCAGCAGCTTGGAAGGGCGGGAGACCCAGTACTTC. Its translation: CASSLEGRETQYF.

The chain has TRBV18 and TRBJ1-4; tentative D call: TRBD1 (5 bases). From germline, CDR1 is KGHSH and CDR2 LQKENI. The CDR3 is 16 amino acids. Trimming left V 6 bases short and J 0 bases short, with 14 bases between. In DNA form, the CDR3 reads TGTGCCAGCTCCGCGCTGGGGGTACCAACTAATGAAAAACTGTTTTTT. Translating it yields CASSALGVPTNEKLFF.

J is TRBJ2-7 and V is TRBV7-9; no firm D call. This CDR3 has 16 amino acids. V lost 0 bases to trimming and J lost 2 bases, with 14 bases between them. The germline V gene encodes CDR1 SEHNR and CDR2 FQNEAQ (reference sequence). The CDR3 DNA reads as TGTGCCAGCAGCTTAGCATCTCGTTCTCCTCCCTACGAGCAGTACTTC. Translated: CASSLASRSPPYEQYF. Complete variable domain (other parts from reference TRBV7-9 and TRBJ2-7): DTGVSQNPRHKITKRGQNVTFRCDPISEHNRLYWYRQTLGQGPEFLTYFQNEAQLEKSRLLSDRFSAERPKGSFSTLEIQRTEQGDSAMYLCASSLASRSPPYEQYFGPGTRLTVT.

J is TRBJ1-3 and V is TRBV7-8; possibly TRBD1 for D (5 bases). Trimming stripped 1 base from V and 4 bases from J, with 11 bases between. Germline CDR1 and CDR2: SGHVS and FQNEAQ. This CDR3 contains 15 residues. The CDR3 reads CASSLDARAGNTIYF. Written as DNA, the CDR3 is TGTGCCAGCAGCTTAGATGCCAGGGCGGGAAACACCATATATTTT.

This clone occurred a few times. The V gene is TRBV10-1, the J gene TRBJ1-3, with a tentative D call TRBD1 (6 bases). There are 15 residues in the CDR3. The V gene lost 4 bases and the J gene lost 2 bases, with 12 bases spanning the gap. CDR1 WNHNN and CDR2 SYGVQD come from the germline V gene (reference sequence). The CDR3 here is CASSAGTQTGNTIYF. CDR3 bases: TGCGCCAGCAGTGCCGGGACACAGACTGGAAACACCATATATTTT.

The chain recombines TRBV2 with TRBJ1-5; D is undetermined. CDR3 length: 15 amino acids. Germline V gene sequence: CDR1 SNHLY, CDR2 FYNNEI. V lost 2 bases, J lost 6 bases, and 14 bases lay in between. The CDR3 reads CASSEIPQKGQPQHF. The CDR3 nucleotides read TGTGCCAGCAGTGAAATACCACAGAAGGGTCAGCCCCAGCATTTT.

CDR3 bases: TGCGCCAGCAGTCTTACCGGGACAGGGGAGACCCAGTACTTC. Translated: CASSLTGTGETQYF. The J gene is TRBJ2-5, the V gene TRBV4-3; 9 nucleotides match TRBD1. V gave up 6 bases and J gave up 5 bases; unmatched junction bases: 7. CDR1 is LGHNA and CDR2 is YSLEER in the germline V gene. CDR3 size: 14 residues.

This chain uses TRBV6-1 with TRBJ1-1, with 10 bases fitting TRBD1. Germline V lookup: CDR1 MNHNS, CDR2 SASEGT. The CDR3 covers 14 residues. V lost 4 bases to trimming and J lost 5 bases; unmatched junction nucleotides: 4. CDR3 in amino acids: CASSGQGARTEAFF. The DNA of the CDR3 is TGTGCCAGCAGTGGACAGGGGGCGAGGACTGAAGCTTTCTTT.

The chain uses TRBV28 and TRBJ2-3; 11 positions match TRBD2. The length of the CDR3 is 14 residues. The V gene's germline CDR1 is MDHEN and CDR2 SYDVKM. J was trimmed by 3 bases and V by 8 bases; bases with no gene match: 4. In nucleotides, the CDR3 is TGTGCCAGCGGGACTAGCGGTCTGACAGATACGCAGTATTTT. Protein: CASGTSGLTDTQYF.

The rearrangement joins TRBV19 to TRBJ2-5; D call uncertain. Trimming left V 1 base short and J 2 bases short, with 14 bases between. The CDR3 length is 16 residues. The V gene's germline CDR1 is LNHDA and CDR2 SQIVND (reference sequence). This CDR3 reads CASSIATTWRQETQYF. DNA for the CDR3: TGTGCCAGTAGTATAGCAACGACGTGGAGACAAGAGACCCAGTACTTC.

This clone was counted once. The V gene is TRBV10-2, the J gene TRBJ1-5, with a weak D call TRBD1 (5 bases). V gave up 0 bases and J gave up 0 bases, with 12 bases separating them. CDR1 WSHSY and CDR2 SAAADI come from the germline V gene. This CDR3 is built from 17 residues. The CDR3 region has the DNA TGCGCCAGCAGTGAGTCGATGAGCGGGACTAGCAATCAGCCCCAGCATTTT. Translating it yields CASSESMSGTSNQPQHF.

The chain couples TRBV6-5 to TRBJ2-2; D is unresolved. CDR3 length equals 12 residues. The germline CDR1 and CDR2 sequences are MNHEY and SVGAGI. V was shortened by 4 bases and J by 0 bases, with 0 bases between the two germline ends. The CDR3 region is CASSSNTGELFF. The DNA for the CDR3 is TGTGCCAGCAGTTCGAACACCGGGGAGCTGTTTTTT.

The J gene is TRBJ2-6, the V gene TRBV14; tentatively, D is TRBD2 (5 bases). The V and J ends lost 1 base and 4 bases respectively, with 8 bases between them. Germline CDR1 SGHDN, CDR2 FVKESK. The CDR3 runs 15 residues. As DNA, the CDR3 is TGTGCCAGCAGCCAAGTCCGCGGGGGGGCCAACGTCCTGACTTTC. This gives the protein CASSQVRGGANVLTF.

In this sample, this clone turned up a few times. This sequence joins TRBV4-1 and TRBJ1-5; 9 positions match TRBD1. The CDR3 has 15 amino acids. Germline V gene lookup returns CDR1 MGHRA and CDR2 YSYEKL. J gave up 7 bases and V 6 bases, and 10 bases lay outside the gene matches. The CDR3 sequence: CASRPHRGLGQPQHF. In DNA form, the CDR3 reads TGCGCCAGCAGACCGCACAGGGGGCTAGGGCAGCCCCAGCATTTT.

The chain joins TRBV9 to TRBJ2-3; 10 nucleotides match TRBD2. This CDR3 spans 16 amino acids. V shed 4 bases, J shed 0 bases, and the junction held 5 bases outside the gene matches. Germline CDR1 is SGDLS and CDR2 is YYNGEE. CDR3 nucleotide sequence: TGTGCCAGCAGCCCCGGGACTAGCGACAGCACAGATACGCAGTATTTT. This gives the protein CASSPGTSDSTDTQYF. The variable domain in full, with the rest retrieved from reference TRBV9 and TRBJ2-3, is DSGVTQTPKHLITATGQRVTLRCSPRSGDLSVYWYQQSLDQGLQFLIQYYNGEERAKGNILERFSAQQFPDLHSELNLSSLELGDSALYFCASSPGTSDSTDTQYFGPGTRLTVL.

The rearrangement joins TRBV20-1 to TRBJ2-5; TRBD2 agrees at 7 bases. V lost 7 bases and J lost 5; bases outside the gene matches: 4. Germline V CDR1 and CDR2: DFQATT, SNEGSKA (reference sequence). This CDR3 comprises 11 residues. CDR3 nucleotide sequence: TGCAGTGGCGACGGGGGGGAGACCCAGTACTTC. Translated: CSGDGGETQYF.

This sequence joins TRBV30 and TRBJ2-7; D may be TRBD1 (5 bases). V shed 5 bases and J shed 1 base, with 12 bases lying between them. The germline gives CDR1 GTSNPN, CDR2 SVGIG (reference sequence). The CDR3 sequence is 13 residues long. DNA for the CDR3: TGTGCCTGGGGGGAAGGGGTTTCCTACGAGCAGTACTTC. Its translation: CAWGEGVSYEQYF.

The V gene is TRBV5-6, the J gene TRBJ2-1; 7 bases match TRBD1. CDR1 and CDR2 from the germline V gene are SGHDT and YYEEEE. The CDR3 runs 13 residues. Trimming took 4 bases from V and 5 from J; bases not matched to a gene: 3. The CDR3 DNA reads TGTGCCAGCAGCCGGGACAGAAACAATGAGCAGTTCTTC. It translates to CASSRDRNNEQFF.

This clone was counted between two and nine times. The rearrangement joins TRBV5-6 to TRBJ1-2; possibly TRBD1 for D (6 bases). This CDR3 has 14 amino acids. Trimming took 1 base from V and 8 from J, leaving 15 bases between them. CDR1 is SGHDT and CDR2 is YYEEEE in the germline V gene. The CDR3, as DNA: TGTGCCAGCAGCTTGAGTTTCAGGGGCAGGGGCTACACCTTC. It encodes CASSLSFRGRGYTF.

The rearrangement links TRBV19 to TRBJ1-2; a possible D gene is TRBD1 (5 bases). Germline lookup yields CDR1 LNHDA and CDR2 SQIVND (reference sequence). The CDR3 spans 14 residues. Trimming pared 6 bases from V and 4 bases from J, leaving 15 bases between. CDR3 DNA sequence: TGTGCCAGTAGGCTCCGGGACGGCCTCTATGGCTACACCTTC. Protein sequence: CASRLRDGLYGYTF.

V usage is TRBV5-1 and J usage is TRBJ2-2; tentatively, D is TRBD1 or TRBD2 (6 bases each). Looked up from germline, CDR1 is SGHRS and CDR2 is YFSETQ. V dropped 5 bases and J dropped 1 base, with 9 bases sitting between them. This CDR3 is 14 amino acids long. This chain's CDR3 is CASRQGGNTGELFF. CDR3 in DNA: TGCGCCAGCAGACAGGGAGGGAACACCGGGGAGCTGTTTTTT. Looking up the rest from reference TRBV5-1 and TRBJ2-2 gives the full variable domain: KAGVTQTPRYLIKTRGQQVTLSCSPISGHRSVSWYQQTPGQGLQFLFEYFSETQRNKGNFPGRFSGRQFSNSRSEMNVSTLELGDSALYLCASRQGGNTGELFFGEGSRLTVL.

The chain is built from TRBV5-8 and TRBJ1-2; D perhaps matches TRBD1 (6 bases). The CDR3 covers 15 residues. Germline V gene data show CDR1 as SGHTS and CDR2 as YDEGEE. Trimming took off 2 bases at V and 4 bases at J, with 15 bases between the two ends. In DNA, the CDR3 is TGTGCCAGCAGCTTCTCCGGCAGGGGAGGCTATGGCTACACCTTC. Translated, it gives CASSFSGRGGYGYTF.